Listed here is a single TCR beta chain. The CDR3 is made up of 16 amino acids. Per germline, CDR1 SNHLY and CDR2 FYNNEI. V was pared by 6 bases and J by 5 bases, with 9 bases of the junction left unmatched. The iRepertoire nested amplicon-rescue multiplex PCR amplified TCR alpha and beta CDR3s from RNA. TCRdb itself ran the multiplex PCR reads through MiXCR, one entry per CDR3 protein. The table shows 20,000 to 25,000 distinct CDR3 sequences, with under 30% occurring only once. This sample is part of a study of glioma-infiltrating T cells. This TCR was sampled from a human donor with low-grade glioma or glioblastoma, undergoing nonglioma brain surgery, or in good health (not recorded which). The V call is TRBV2, the J call TRBJ2-1; 11 bases match TRBD1. The source material was glioma tissue, nonneoplastic brain tissue, or PBMCs (not recorded which). This CDR3 is CASRDPGTGGDNEQFF. The CDR3 bases are TGTGCCAGCAGGGACCCCGGGACAGGGGGGGACAATGAGCAGTTCTTC.